Shown below are 29 T cell receptor beta chains from a single sample sequenced in a study of Ad26.COV2.S vaccination and SARS-CoV-2 variants. TCRdb's copy holds only in-frame clones and misses some; the assay was immunoSEQ multiplex PCR. The data hold about 410,000 clones, with over 80% observed a single time. Treatment described: some 19 received Ad26.COV2.S at low or high dose, single or two shots; 5 received placebo; per-sample allocation not given. The investigators took samples on day 63 after the first vaccine or placebo injection. This specimen consisted of peripheral blood, obtained in a trial of Ad26.COV2.S vaccine versus placebo. These receptor sequences come from a person between 18 and 65 years old who received the Ad26.COV2.S COVID-19 vaccine or a placebo.

The chain has TRBV2 and TRBJ2-1; the match to TRBD2 covers 8 bases. CDR3 length: 14 residues. The ends lost 11 bases at V and 3 bases at J; junction bases unmatched: 9. CDR1 is SNHLY, CDR2 FYNNEI, per germline. Here the CDR3 reads CADRSGGLYNEQFF. The CDR3 region has the DNA TGTGCCGACCGAAGCGGGGGCCTCTACAATGAGCAGTTCTTC. Supplemented by reference TRBV2 and TRBJ2-1, the full variable domain reads EPEVTQTPSHQVTQMGQEVILRCVPISNHLYFYWYRQILGQKVEFLVSFYNNEISEKSEIFDDQFSVERPDGSNFTLKIRSTKLEDSAMYFCADRSGGLYNEQFFGPGTRLTVL.

The J gene is TRBJ1-1, the V gene TRBV5-6, with 9 nucleotides matching TRBD1. Germline CDR1 and CDR2: SGHDT and YYEEEE. The CDR3 covers 13 residues. J was trimmed by 4 bases and V by 4 bases; bases with no gene match: 2. The CDR3 nucleotides read TGTGCCAGCAGCCTGACAGGGGGCACTGAAGCTTTCTTT. Translating gives CASSLTGGTEAFF.

V is TRBV6-5 and J is TRBJ2-7; D is perhaps TRBD1 (6 bases). V was clipped by 6 bases and J by 0 bases, with 15 bases between them. The length of the CDR3 is 15 residues. Per the germline V gene, CDR1 is MNHEY and CDR2 is SVGAGI. The CDR3 sequence: CASRPGQRSSYEQYF. CDR3 nucleotide sequence: TGTGCCAGCAGGCCTGGACAGAGGAGCTCCTACGAGCAGTACTTC.

The rearrangement uses TRBV5-1 and TRBJ2-7, with D perhaps matching TRBD2 (6 bases). Germline V gene sequence: CDR1 SGHRS, CDR2 YFSETQ. With 3 bases removed from V and 2 bases from J, the gap between germline ends came to 15 bases. There are 15 residues in the CDR3. The CDR3 DNA sequence: TGCGCCAGCAGCTCCTCCCGCGGGGTCACCTACGAGCAGTACTTC. Its protein is CASSSSRGVTYEQYF.

This CDR3 is CASSPDYQEQFF. The CDR3 coding sequence is TGCGCCAGCTCCCCGGACTACCAAGAGCAGTTCTTC. The chain combines TRBV5-1 with TRBJ2-1; TRBD2 might be the D (6 bases). CDR1 SGHRS and CDR2 YFSETQ come from the germline V gene. The CDR3 is 12 amino acids. V lost 7 bases and J lost 10, with 15 bases in between.

The chain has TRBV23-1 and TRBJ2-7; 7 bases match TRBD1. TRBV23-1 has ORF status, its function being uncertain. Trimming at V came to 6 bases and at J to 4 bases, leaving 15 bases not matched to a gene. The CDR3 runs 16 residues. As DNA, the CDR3 is TGCGCCAGCAGCCAGTCGACCTCAGGGGACAGTTACGAGCAGTACTTC. Translating gives CASSQSTSGDSYEQYF.

The count of this clone is one. The rearrangement links TRBV9 to TRBJ1-1; D gene uncertain. The germline V gene encodes CDR1 SGDLS and CDR2 YYNGEE. V shed 0 bases and J shed 8 bases, with 14 bases lying between them. The CDR3 loop spans 14 amino acids. This CDR3 is CASSVGPQRSEAFF. The CDR3 region has the DNA TGTGCCAGCAGCGTAGGACCCCAACGGTCCGAAGCTTTCTTT.

The chain is built from TRBV28 and TRBJ1-6; possible D gene TRBD1, 5 bases. V lost 3 bases and J 5 bases, leaving 14 bases between the germline ends. The germline V gene encodes CDR1 MDHEN and CDR2 SYDVKM. The CDR3 is 16 amino acids. The CDR3 loop is CASSFVGVLNNSPLHF. The CDR3 DNA follows: TGTGCCAGCAGTTTTGTAGGGGTCCTTAATAATTCACCCCTCCACTTT.

The J gene is TRBJ2-3, the V gene TRBV7-9; 13 positions agree with TRBD2. CDR1 and CDR2 from the germline V gene are SEHNR and FQNEAQ (reference sequence). V dropped 5 bases and J dropped 2; count of bases not matched to a gene: 13. CDR3 length: 19 amino acids. Here the CDR3 DNA reads TGTGCCAGCAGCGCCGGCAGACTAGCGGGGGGACGCTACACAGATACGCAGTATTTT. Residues: CASSAGRLAGGRYTDTQYF.

The chain recombines TRBV3-1 (or the pseudogene TRBV3-2) with TRBJ1-5; 8 bases are shared with TRBD1. The CDR3 is 14 residues long. V gave up 5 bases and J gave up 4 bases; unmatched junction bases: 4. From germline, CDR1 is LGHDT and CDR2 YNNKEL (reference sequence). The CDR3 nucleotides are TGTGCCAGCAGCAAGGGGACAGGTAATCAGCCCCAGCATTTT. It is translated as CASSKGTGNQPQHF.

This rearrangement joins TRBV2 to TRBJ2-1, with 11 positions matching TRBD2. Germline loops: CDR1 SNHLY, CDR2 FYNNEI. CDR3 length: 15 residues. Trimming took 6 bases from V and 4 from J; bases not matched to a gene: 5. The CDR3 reads CASSRLAGSYNEQFF. In DNA, the CDR3 is TGTGCCAGCAGCAGACTAGCGGGGAGTTACAATGAGCAGTTCTTC.

The CDR3 DNA reads TGTGCCACCAGCAGAGAGGTGCGGCCAAGCGCGGAGACCCAGTACTTC. Translation gives CATSREVRPSAETQYF. V usage is TRBV15 and J usage is TRBJ2-5; no firm D call. The V and J ends lost 0 bases and 5 bases respectively, with 16 bases between them. Germline loops: CDR1 LNHNV, CDR2 YYDKDF (reference sequence). The length of the CDR3 is 16 residues.

This chain uses TRBV6-6 with TRBJ1-2; D perhaps matches TRBD1 (5 bases). The germline V and J ends were trimmed by 5 bases and 4 bases, with 20 bases remaining between them. The CDR3 totals 16 residues. CDR1 MNHNY and CDR2 SVGAGI come from the germline V gene (reference sequence). Written as DNA, the CDR3 is TGTGCCAGCAGTGCCACAAGAACAGGAAGCTTCTATGGCTACACCTTC. Its protein product is CASSATRTGSFYGYTF.

The chain links TRBV18 to TRBJ1-2; TRBD1 might be the D (5 bases). The germline CDR1 and CDR2 sequences are KGHSH and LQKENI. This CDR3 region has 14 residues. V lost 2 bases and J lost 6, with 13 bases in between. The CDR3 DNA follows: TGTGCCAGCTCACCAAAGGTATCGGGGGATGGCTACACCTTC. Translation gives CASSPKVSGDGYTF. The full variable domain, its missing parts supplied by reference TRBV18 and TRBJ1-2, is NAGVMQNPRHLVRRRGQEARLRCSPMKGHSHVYWYRQLPEEGLKFMVYLQKENIIDESGMPKERFSAEFPKEGPSILRIQQVVRGDSAAYFCASSPKVSGDGYTFGSGTRLTVV.

CDR3 residues: CASSFGTGVEKLFF. For the CDR3, the DNA is TGTGCCAGCAGCTTCGGGACAGGAGTTGAAAAACTGTTTTTT. The V call is TRBV7-9, the J call TRBJ1-4; 8 bases fit TRBD1. The V and J ends lost 3 bases and 7 bases, in that order; junction bases with no gene match: 4. In germline, CDR1 is SEHNR, CDR2 FQNEAQ (reference sequence). The CDR3 has 14 amino acids.

The genes are TRBV6-6 and TRBJ1-5; perhaps TRBD1 as D (5 bases). Germline V gene data show CDR1 as MNHNY and CDR2 as SVGAGI (reference sequence). The V gene lost 2 bases and the J gene lost 0 bases, with 11 bases spanning the gap. The CDR3 is 16 amino acids. CDR3 in amino acids: CASSYGGRNSNQPQHF. The CDR3 bases are TGTGCCAGCAGTTACGGGGGACGGAATAGCAATCAGCCCCAGCATTTT.

The chain has TRBV19 and TRBJ2-1, with D perhaps given as TRBD1 or TRBD2 (5 bases each). The germline V and J ends were trimmed by 3 bases and 7 bases, with 19 bases remaining between them. CDR3 length equals 16 residues. The V gene's germline CDR1 is LNHDA and CDR2 SQIVND (reference sequence). The DNA for the CDR3 is TGTGCCAGTAGTATTTTCCAGGGACGAGGTTGGAATGAGCAGTTCTTC. This translates into CASSIFQGRGWNEQFF. Supplemented by reference TRBV19 and TRBJ2-1, the full variable domain reads DGGITQSPKYLFRKEGQNVTLSCEQNLNHDAMYWYRQDPGQGLRLIYYSQIVNDFQKGDIAEGYSVSREKKESFPLTVTSAQKNPTAFYLCASSIFQGRGWNEQFFGPGTRLTVL.

This chain connects TRBV20-1 to TRBJ1-1; D might be TRBD1 (6 bases). Germline assignment: CDR1 DFQATT and CDR2 SNEGSKA (reference sequence). The V and J ends lost 5 bases and 8 bases respectively, with 9 bases between them. The CDR3 loop spans 10 amino acids. CDR3 residues: CSAADREAFF. CDR3 coding DNA: TGCAGTGCTGCAGACAGGGAAGCTTTCTTT.

V is TRBV5-6 and J is TRBJ2-1, with a tentative D call TRBD2 (6 bases). The CDR3 spans 13 residues. Germline CDR1 is SGHDT and CDR2 is YYEEEE. The V and J ends lost 6 bases and 6 bases respectively, with 13 bases between them. This chain's CDR3 is CASNDMGGNEQFF. As DNA, the CDR3 is TGTGCCAGCAACGACATGGGGGGCAATGAGCAGTTCTTC.

This chain uses TRBV7-2 with TRBJ2-1; no firm D call. This CDR3 has 13 amino acids. Germline V CDR1 and CDR2: SGHTA, FQGNSA. V was shortened by 3 bases and J by 7 bases, with 10 bases between the two germline ends. CDR3 sequence: CASSFFSGNEQFF. The CDR3 DNA reads TGTGCCAGCAGCTTTTTTAGTGGAAATGAGCAGTTCTTC. Looking up the rest from reference TRBV7-2 and TRBJ2-1 gives the full variable domain: GAGVSQSPSNKVTEKGKDVELRCDPISGHTALYWYRQSLGQGLEFLIYFQGNSAPDKSGLPSDRFSAERTGGSVSTLTIQRTQQEDSAVYLCASSFFSGNEQFFGPGTRLTVL.

This clone is a singleton in its sample. The rearrangement uses TRBV7-2 and TRBJ1-1, with a weak D call TRBD1 (5 bases). Trimming stripped 1 base from V and 5 bases from J, with 11 bases between. The CDR3 spans 14 residues. Germline CDR1 reads SGHTA; CDR2 reads FQGNSA. The CDR3, as DNA: TGTGCCAGCAGCTTAGGGGCAGGGTTAACTGAAGCTTTCTTT. It translates to CASSLGAGLTEAFF.

About this clone: The sample carries other DNA sequences with the same CDR3. The V and J genes are TRBV27 and TRBJ2-1; 10 nucleotides line up with TRBD2. The CDR3 length is 15 residues. V shed 1 base and J 7 bases; nucleotides not matched to a gene: 4. CDR1 is MNHEY, CDR2 SMNVEV, per germline (reference sequence). In DNA, the CDR3 is TGTGCCAGCAGTTTATGGAGCGGGGGGGCGAATGAGCAGTTCTTC. It is translated as CASSLWSGGANEQFF.

The chain employs TRBV7-2 and TRBJ1-3; 7 nucleotides align to TRBD1. The CDR3 runs 15 residues. Germline lookup yields CDR1 SGHTA and CDR2 FQGNSA. The V gene end was trimmed by 5 bases and the J gene end by 4 bases; junction bases not matched to a gene: 8. CDR3 bases: TGTGCCAGCAGCAACGCGGGGACAGAAGGAAACACCATATATTTT. Protein sequence: CASSNAGTEGNTIYF.

The chain is built from TRBV20-1 and TRBJ1-6, with D uncertain. Germline values: CDR1 DFQATT, CDR2 SNEGSKA (reference sequence). CDR3 length: 15 amino acids. V was clipped by 3 bases and J by 0 bases, with 9 bases between them. The CDR3 region has the DNA TGCAGTGCTAGTTTCGGTAGCTCCTATAATTCACCCCTCCACTTT. This encodes CSASFGSSYNSPLHF.

This clone showed up just a few times. The V and J genes are TRBV23-1 and TRBJ1-5; D remains unclear. TRBV23-1 is labeled an ORF, and its function is uncertain. V was shortened by 8 bases and J by 5 bases, with 4 bases between the two germline ends. The CDR3 is made up of 10 amino acids. The CDR3: CASLYQPQHF. In nucleotides, the CDR3 is TGCGCCAGCTTGTATCAGCCCCAGCATTTT.

The chain links TRBV19 to TRBJ1-1; the D gene is possibly TRBD1 (6 bases). The CDR3 extends over 17 amino acids. V shed 8 bases and J shed 0 bases, with 22 bases lying between them. Per germline, CDR1 LNHDA and CDR2 SQIVND (reference sequence). In nucleotides, the CDR3 is TGTGCCAGTCTGAAAGTTGCCGCGACAGGCCTGAACACTGAAGCTTTCTTT. Amino acid sequence: CASLKVAATGLNTEAFF.

In DNA, the CDR3 is TGTGCCAGCAGCTTACTTCCCAGAATCGAAAGCTCCTACGAGCAGTACTTC. It specifies CASSLLPRIESSYEQYF. This chain links TRBV7-2 with TRBJ2-7; D ambiguous. Germline CDR1 reads SGHTA; CDR2 reads FQGNSA. Trimming shortened V by 2 bases and J by 0 bases, and 17 bases separated the two germline ends. CDR3 length equals 17 residues.

V and J are TRBV11-2 and TRBJ2-7; 10 bases agree with TRBD1. The length of the CDR3 is 16 residues. V trimming: 4 bases; J trimming: 2 bases; junction bases outside the gene matches: 8. The germline CDR1 and CDR2 sequences are SGHAT and FQNNGV. CDR3 loop: CASSSIRQGATYEQYF. The CDR3 DNA reads as TGTGCCAGCAGCTCAATACGACAGGGGGCCACCTACGAGCAGTACTTC.

V usage is TRBV27 and J usage is TRBJ2-1, with 8 bases aligning to TRBD2. The CDR3 covers 14 residues. V lost 5 bases, J lost 9 bases, and 9 bases stayed unmatched. Germline CDR1 reads MNHEY; CDR2 reads SMNVEV (reference sequence). The CDR3, as DNA: TGTGCCAGCAGTCAACGCGCGGGGGGAGGTGAGCAGTTCTTC. Amino acids: CASSQRAGGGEQFF.